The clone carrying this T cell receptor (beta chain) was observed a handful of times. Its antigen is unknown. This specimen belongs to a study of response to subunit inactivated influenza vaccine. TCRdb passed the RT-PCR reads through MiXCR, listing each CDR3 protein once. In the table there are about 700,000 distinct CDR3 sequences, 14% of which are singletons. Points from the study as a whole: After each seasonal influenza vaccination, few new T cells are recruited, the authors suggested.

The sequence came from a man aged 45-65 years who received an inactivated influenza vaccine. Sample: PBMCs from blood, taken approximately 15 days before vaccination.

CDR3 DNA sequence: TGTGCCAGTAGTTCCACAGGGGGACCAGAGCCCCAGCATTTT. Translated, it gives CASSSTGGPEPQHF. V is TRBV19 and J is TRBJ1-5; 8 nucleotides line up with TRBD1. This CDR3 region has 14 residues. Germline-derived CDR1 and CDR2 are LNHDA and SQIVND (reference sequence). The V and J ends lost 5 bases and 8 bases, in that order; junction bases with no gene match: 8.